A single sample is the source of the 21 T cell receptor beta chains below, sequenced in a study of PD-1 blockade in classical Hodgkin lymphoma. Repertoires were generated with immunoSEQ multiplex PCR, while TCRdb's copy carries only in-frame clones and drops some. The sample has approximately 11,000 clones; 85% are singletons. Stated time point: cycle 4 day 1 (C4D1), after 6 weeks of nivolumab. Exposure to brentuximab vedotin varied, and each patient had relapsed following autologous stem cell transplantation. Isolation of CD8+ T cells from thawed PBMCs used magnetic negative selection. Sequencing used CD8+ T cells from blood, obtained before the fourth cycle of nivolumab. Receptors were obtained from a human donor with classical Hodgkin lymphoma. The donor label of this sample is uncertain.

This chain uses TRBV5-5 with TRBJ1-1; D unresolved. The CDR3 is made up of 14 amino acids. V lost 5 bases to trimming and J lost 3 bases, with 14 bases between them. Germline V lookup: CDR1 SGHKS, CDR2 YYEKEE (reference sequence). CDR3 loop: CASRDQGSDTEAFF. CDR3 bases: TGTGCCAGCAGGGACCAAGGCTCAGACACTGAAGCTTTCTTT.

The rearrangement uses TRBV19 and TRBJ2-1; D perhaps matches TRBD2 (6 bases). CDR1 is LNHDA, CDR2 SQIVND, per germline (reference sequence). V was trimmed by 6 bases and J by 8 bases, leaving 20 bases between them. The CDR3 totals 15 residues. The CDR3 DNA is TGTGCCAGTAGAGGTAGCGGAGGCGGCGGGTATGAGCAGTTCTTC. As protein: CASRGSGGGGYEQFF. The variable domain in full, with the rest retrieved from reference TRBV19 and TRBJ2-1, is DGGITQSPKYLFRKEGQNVTLSCEQNLNHDAMYWYRQDPGQGLRLIYYSQIVNDFQKGDIAEGYSVSREKKESFPLTVTSAQKNPTAFYLCASRGSGGGGYEQFFGPGTRLTVL.

The chain joins TRBV19 to TRBJ1-1, with D perhaps TRBD1 (5 bases). V dropped 4 bases and J dropped 1 base, with 16 bases sitting between them. The CDR3 is 16 amino acids. Germline V gene data show CDR1 as LNHDA and CDR2 as SQIVND (reference sequence). The CDR3 coding sequence is TGTGCCAGTAGTACTTTTTCGACAGATTCGAACACTGAAGCTTTCTTT. Amino acids: CASSTFSTDSNTEAFF.

The genes are TRBV30 and TRBJ2-1, with 9 bases identical to TRBD2. The germline gives CDR1 GTSNPN, CDR2 SVGIG (reference sequence). The V gene end was trimmed by 4 bases and the J gene end by 9 bases; junction bases not matched to a gene: 13. This CDR3 has 15 residues. The chain's CDR3 is CAWTEAGGPGSEQFF. The CDR3, as DNA: TGTGCCTGGACGGAGGCGGGAGGGCCCGGTAGTGAGCAGTTCTTC.

The rearrangement links TRBV27 to TRBJ2-5; 7 bases agree with TRBD2. This CDR3 comprises 13 residues. The germline gives CDR1 MNHEY, CDR2 SMNVEV (reference sequence). J was trimmed by 4 bases and V by 5 bases; bases with no gene match: 4. CDR3 nucleotide sequence: TGTGCCAGCAGTCCGGGAGGAGGAGAGACCCAGTACTTC. Translating gives CASSPGGGETQYF.

The J gene is TRBJ2-5, the V gene TRBV5-4; D perhaps matches TRBD2 (6 bases). Germline CDR1 SGHNT, CDR2 YYREEE (reference sequence). The CDR3 has 16 residues. V shed 4 bases and J shed 5 bases, with 21 bases lying between them. CDR3 sequence: CASSPEGLTDGETQYF. For the CDR3, the DNA is TGTGCCAGCAGCCCAGAGGGACTCACCGACGGGGAGACCCAGTACTTC.

The chain joins TRBV6-5 to TRBJ2-5; possibly TRBD2 for D (5 bases). The CDR3 has 13 amino acids. The V and J ends lost 6 bases and 3 bases respectively, with 11 bases between them. Germline loops: CDR1 MNHEY, CDR2 SVGAGI. The CDR3 region is CASSSGSKETQYF. DNA of the CDR3: TGTGCCAGCAGCTCGGGGTCGAAAGAGACCCAGTACTTC.

The rearrangement uses TRBV7-8 and TRBJ1-5; 8 bases map to TRBD1. This CDR3 has 17 amino acids. CDR1 is SGHVS and CDR2 is FQNEAQ in the germline V gene. J lost 2 bases, V lost 7 bases, and 13 bases had no gene match. CDR3 in DNA: TGTGCCAGCACCATAGAGCGGGGGGGACAGGGCAATCAGCCCCAGCATTTT. Translated: CASTIERGGQGNQPQHF.

The chain combines TRBV5-1 with TRBJ2-7; no reliable D call. CDR1 is SGHRS, CDR2 YFSETQ, per germline. Trimming pared 4 bases from V and 2 bases from J, leaving 19 bases between. The length of the CDR3 is 16 residues. CDR3 in amino acids: CASSLLVSAATYEQYF. CDR3 in DNA: TGCGCCAGCAGCCTCCTTGTTTCGGCTGCTACCTACGAGCAGTACTTC. The full variable domain, rest sourced from reference TRBV5-1 and TRBJ2-7, is KAGVTQTPRYLIKTRGQQVTLSCSPISGHRSVSWYQQTPGQGLQFLFEYFSETQRNKGNFPGRFSGRQFSNSRSEMNVSTLELGDSALYLCASSLLVSAATYEQYFGPGTRLTVT.

The chain has TRBV19 and TRBJ2-3; TRBD2 agrees at 9 bases. Germline lookup yields CDR1 LNHDA and CDR2 SQIVND (reference sequence). V gave up 8 bases and J gave up 5 bases; unmatched junction bases: 14. This CDR3 spans 16 amino acids. Written as DNA, the CDR3 is TGTGCCAGTCTTCCTGGGGCGGGAGGGCCGGGAGATACGCAGTATTTT. Translated, it gives CASLPGAGGPGDTQYF.

The chain combines TRBV6-5 with TRBJ2-7; TRBD1 agrees at 10 bases. Germline CDR1 MNHEY, CDR2 SVGAGI. With V trimmed by 2 bases and J by 7 bases, 8 bases remained unmatched. This CDR3 is built from 15 residues. CDR3 sequence reads: CASSYVGTGAREQYF. The CDR3 nucleotides are TGTGCCAGCAGTTACGTGGGGACAGGGGCTCGAGAGCAGTACTTC.

This chain connects TRBV27 to TRBJ2-1; 13 positions agree with TRBD2. CDR3 length: 14 residues. The germline V gene encodes CDR1 MNHEY and CDR2 SMNVEV (reference sequence). Trimming at V came to 6 bases and at J to 7 bases, leaving 3 bases not matched to a gene. The CDR3 sequence is CASRLAGGRNEQFF. As DNA, the CDR3 is TGTGCCAGCAGACTAGCGGGAGGGCGGAATGAGCAGTTCTTC.

A note on this clone: The germline gene is not matched at one end of the junction; a read error may be the cause. The chain has TRBV4-1 and TRBJ1-5; 7 nucleotides align to TRBD1. In germline, CDR1 is MGHRA, CDR2 YSYEKL. The length of the CDR3 is 15 residues. The CDR3 loop is CANSNEQGEDQPQHF. CDR3 in DNA: TGCGCCAACAGCAATGAGCAGGGGGAGGATCAGCCCCAGCATTTT.

This chain links TRBV28 with TRBJ2-7; 10 bases are a match to TRBD2. The CDR3 spans 17 residues. The germline V gene encodes CDR1 MDHEN and CDR2 SYDVKM. After removal of 1 base from V and 3 bases from J, the junction contained 9 bases not matched to a gene. The CDR3, as DNA: TGTGCCAGCAGTTTATCCGCGTGGGAGCGGGAGGGCTACGAGCAGTACTTC. Its translation: CASSLSAWEREGYEQYF. The variable domain in full, with the rest retrieved from reference TRBV28 and TRBJ2-7, is DVKVTQSSRYLVKRTGEKVFLECVQDMDHENMFWYRQDPGLGLRLIYFSYDVKMKEKGDIPEGYSVSREKKERFSLILESASTNQTSMYLCASSLSAWEREGYEQYFGPGTRLTVT.

The CDR3 protein is CASSLEADNEQFF. As DNA, the CDR3 is TGTGCCAGCAGCTTAGAGGCGGACAATGAGCAGTTCTTC. The chain links TRBV7-6 to TRBJ2-1; D is undetermined. V was cut by 1 base and J by 5 bases, with 6 bases left in between. The CDR3 is 13 residues long. Germline CDR1 SGHVS, CDR2 FNYEAQ.

This clone occurred a few times. The CDR3 sequence is CASSTSTENTEAFF. In DNA, the CDR3 is TGTGCCAGCAGCACAAGTACGGAGAACACTGAAGCTTTCTTT. This rearrangement joins TRBV7-9 to TRBJ1-1; D is uncertain. There are 14 residues in the CDR3. The V gene lost 5 bases and the J gene lost 1 base, with 11 bases spanning the gap. The germline V gene has CDR1 SEHNR and CDR2 FQNEAQ (reference sequence). Looking up the rest from reference TRBV7-9 and TRBJ1-1 gives the full variable domain: DTGVSQNPRHKITKRGQNVTFRCDPISEHNRLYWYRQTLGQGPEFLTYFQNEAQLEKSRLLSDRFSAERPKGSFSTLEIQRTEQGDSAMYLCASSTSTENTEAFFGQGTRLTVV.

Comments on this clone: The junction does not match germline at one end; this may be a read error. The V call is TRBV10-3, the J call TRBJ2-5, with TRBD2 identical over 8 bases. This CDR3 contains 15 residues. Germline CDR1 is ENHRY and CDR2 is SYGVKD. CDR3 loop: CASSEDPGLDSPQYF. CDR3 in DNA: TGCGCCAGCAGTGAGGATCCGGGACTAGACTCCCCCCAGTACTTC.

The CDR3 region is CASSLGLGLPQNSPLHF. CDR3 coding DNA: TGTGCCAGCAGCTTAGGTCTCGGGCTCCCACAGAATTCACCCCTCCACTTT. V is TRBV11-2 and J is TRBJ1-6; D call uncertain. The CDR3 length is 17 residues. Per germline, CDR1 SGHAT and CDR2 FQNNGV. V lost 1 base and J lost 7, with 17 bases in between.

The chain links TRBV27 to TRBJ2-7; D is unclear. The germline V gene has CDR1 MNHEY and CDR2 SMNVEV (reference sequence). The CDR3 runs to 12 residues. V was cut by 4 bases and J by 5 bases, with 9 bases left in between. The CDR3 protein is CASSCVENEQYF. DNA of the CDR3: TGTGCCAGCAGTTGTGTTGAGAACGAGCAGTACTTC.

This sequence joins TRBV18 and TRBJ1-2; D call uncertain. Germline-derived CDR1 and CDR2 are KGHSH and LQKENI. CDR3 size: 15 residues. The V end was cut by 0 bases, the J end by 3 bases, with 11 bases between. CDR3 amino acids: CASSPPGGEDYGYTF. CDR3 DNA sequence: TGTGCCAGCTCACCACCGGGCGGGGAGGACTATGGCTACACCTTC.

The chain joins TRBV15 to TRBJ2-2; D ambiguous. The germline gives CDR1 LNHNV, CDR2 YYDKDF (reference sequence). V was clipped by 3 bases and J by 4 bases, with 15 bases between them. The CDR3 runs to 16 residues. The CDR3, as DNA: TGTGCCACCAGCAGTAAGGGCCTCGTGAGCACCGGGGAGCTGTTTTTT. It translates to CATSSKGLVSTGELFF.